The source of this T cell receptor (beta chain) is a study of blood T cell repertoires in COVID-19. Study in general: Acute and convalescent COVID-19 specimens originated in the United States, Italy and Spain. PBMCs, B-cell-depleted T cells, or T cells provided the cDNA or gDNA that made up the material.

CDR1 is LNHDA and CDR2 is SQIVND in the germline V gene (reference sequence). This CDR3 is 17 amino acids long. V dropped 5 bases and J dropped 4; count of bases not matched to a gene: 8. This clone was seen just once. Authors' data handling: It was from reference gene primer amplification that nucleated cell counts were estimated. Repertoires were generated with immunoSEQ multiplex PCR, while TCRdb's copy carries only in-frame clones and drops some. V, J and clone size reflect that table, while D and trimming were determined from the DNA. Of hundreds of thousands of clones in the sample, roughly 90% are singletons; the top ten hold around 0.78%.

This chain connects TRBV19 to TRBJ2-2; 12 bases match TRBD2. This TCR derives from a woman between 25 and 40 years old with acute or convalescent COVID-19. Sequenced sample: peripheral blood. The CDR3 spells CASSPQRTSGTTGELFF. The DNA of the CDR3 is TGTGCCAGTAGTCCTCAGCGGACTAGCGGGACCACCGGGGAGCTGTTTTTT.